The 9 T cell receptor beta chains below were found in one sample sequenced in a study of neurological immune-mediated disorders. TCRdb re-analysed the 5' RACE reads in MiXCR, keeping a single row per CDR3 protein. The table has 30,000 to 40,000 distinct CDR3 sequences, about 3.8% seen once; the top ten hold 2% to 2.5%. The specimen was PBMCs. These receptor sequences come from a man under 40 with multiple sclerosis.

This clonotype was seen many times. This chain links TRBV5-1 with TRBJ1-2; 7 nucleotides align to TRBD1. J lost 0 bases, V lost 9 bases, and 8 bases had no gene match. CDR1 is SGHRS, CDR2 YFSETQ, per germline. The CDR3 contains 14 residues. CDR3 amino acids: CATHPGTANYGYTF. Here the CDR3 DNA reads TGCGCCACCCACCCTGGGACAGCTAACTATGGCTACACCTTC.

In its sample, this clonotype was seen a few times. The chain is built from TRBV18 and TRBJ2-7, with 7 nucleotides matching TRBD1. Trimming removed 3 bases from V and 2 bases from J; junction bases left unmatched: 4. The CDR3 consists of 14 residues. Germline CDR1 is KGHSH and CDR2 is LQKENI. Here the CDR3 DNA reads TGTGCCAGCTCACCCGTTAGGGGGCCCTACGAGCAGTACTTC. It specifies CASSPVRGPYEQYF.

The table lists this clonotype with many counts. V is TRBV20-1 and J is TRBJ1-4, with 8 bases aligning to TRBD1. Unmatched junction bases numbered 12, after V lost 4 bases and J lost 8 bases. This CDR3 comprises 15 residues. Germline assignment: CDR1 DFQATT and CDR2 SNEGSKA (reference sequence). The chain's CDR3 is CSATALLGDREKLFF. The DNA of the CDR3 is TGCAGTGCTACTGCTCTCCTCGGGGACAGGGAAAAACTGTTTTTT.

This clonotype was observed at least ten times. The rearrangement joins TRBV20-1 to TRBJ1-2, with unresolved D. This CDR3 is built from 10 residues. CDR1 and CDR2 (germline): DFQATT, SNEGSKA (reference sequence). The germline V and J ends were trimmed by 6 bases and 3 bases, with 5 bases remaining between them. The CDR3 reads CSATDYGYTF. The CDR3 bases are TGCAGTGCCACGGACTATGGCTACACCTTC.

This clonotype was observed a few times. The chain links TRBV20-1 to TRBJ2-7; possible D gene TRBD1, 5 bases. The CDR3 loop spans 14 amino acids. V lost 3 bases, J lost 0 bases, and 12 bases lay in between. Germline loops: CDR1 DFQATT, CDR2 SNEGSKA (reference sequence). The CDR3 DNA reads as TGCAGTGCTAGGTGGCAGGGAATCTCCTACGAGCAGTACTTC. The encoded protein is CSARWQGISYEQYF.

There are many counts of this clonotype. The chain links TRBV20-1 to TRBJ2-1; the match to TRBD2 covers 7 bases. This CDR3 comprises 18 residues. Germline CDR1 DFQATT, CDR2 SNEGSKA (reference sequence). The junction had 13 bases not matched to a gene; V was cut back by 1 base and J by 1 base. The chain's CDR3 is CSARGPGPGGVSYNEQFF. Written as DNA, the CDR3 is TGCAGTGCTAGAGGGCCTGGGCCGGGAGGAGTGTCCTACAATGAGCAGTTCTTC.

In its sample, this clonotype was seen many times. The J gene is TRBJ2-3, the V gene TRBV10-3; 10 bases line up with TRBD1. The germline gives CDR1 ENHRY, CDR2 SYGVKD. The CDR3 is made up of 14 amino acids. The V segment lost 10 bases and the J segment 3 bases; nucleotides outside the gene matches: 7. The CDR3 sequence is CASKTGGETDTQYF. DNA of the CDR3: TGTGCCAGTAAGACAGGGGGCGAGACAGATACGCAGTATTTT.

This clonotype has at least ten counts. The CDR3: CASSSTGETQYF. DNA of the CDR3: TGTGCCAGCAGTTCCACGGGGGAGACCCAGTACTTC. The chain joins TRBV9 to TRBJ2-5; TRBD2 is a possible D gene (5 bases). The ends were cut back, 5 bases at V and 5 bases at J, with 10 bases in the middle. The CDR3 spans 12 residues. The V gene's germline CDR1 is SGDLS and CDR2 YYNGEE. The full variable domain, its missing parts supplied by reference TRBV9 and TRBJ2-5, is DSGVTQTPKHLITATGQRVTLRCSPRSGDLSVYWYQQSLDQGLQFLIQYYNGEERAKGNILERFSAQQFPDLHSELNLSSLELGDSALYFCASSSTGETQYFGPGTRLLVL.

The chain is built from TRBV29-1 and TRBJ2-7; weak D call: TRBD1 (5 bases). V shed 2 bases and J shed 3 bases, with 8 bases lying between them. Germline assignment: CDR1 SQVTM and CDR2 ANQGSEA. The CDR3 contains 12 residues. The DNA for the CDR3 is TGCAGCGTTGAAAGGGGAAACTACGAGCAGTACTTC. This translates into CSVERGNYEQYF.